The 14 T cell receptor beta chains reported below all come from one sample, sequenced in a study of molecular identifiers for immune sequencing clone quantification. TCRdb processed the PCR reads anew with MiXCR; each CDR3 protein has one entry. The repertoire holds about 320,000 distinct CDR3 sequences, with 20% to 25% as singletons. The sequencing input was naive CD8+ T cells from blood, with Jurkat cell RNA spiked in. Subset reported: FACS-sorted CD8+CD4-CCR7+CD45RA+ naive T cells. The origin of the receptors is a human donor in good health. Some libraries in this study had Jurkat cell RNA spiked in.

This clonotype turned up a few times. With a much larger clone just one base away, this may be a read error. The chain carries TRBV19 and TRBJ1-1; no clear D. CDR3 length: 12 amino acids. V lost 3 bases and J lost 1, with 3 bases in between. In germline, CDR1 is LNHDA, CDR2 SQIVND (reference sequence). In DNA, the CDR3 is TGTGCCAGTAGTATCAGGAACACTGAAGCTTTCTTT. It yields the protein CASSIRNTEAFF.

This clonotype was observed at least ten times. The chain uses TRBV29-1 and TRBJ2-5, with D tentatively TRBD2 (5 bases). The CDR3 extends over 14 amino acids. Germline assignment: CDR1 SQVTM and CDR2 ANQGSEA. Trimming removed 5 bases at V and 4 bases at J, with 17 bases between. DNA for the CDR3: TGCAGCGTTTTACGGGGAGAGACGGTAGAGACCCAGTACTTC. Protein: CSVLRGETVETQYF.

This clonotype was recorded many times. The chain couples TRBV19 to TRBJ2-7; 7 bases fit TRBD1. CDR1 is LNHDA and CDR2 is SQIVND in the germline V gene (reference sequence). V was pared by 3 bases and J by 1 base, with 12 bases of the junction left unmatched. The CDR3 is 17 residues long. The CDR3 region has the DNA TGTGCCAGTAGTATCAAGCCCACAGGGGACAATTCCTACGAGCAGTACTTC. Translation gives CASSIKPTGDNSYEQYF.

This clonotype showed up many times. J is TRBJ1-1 and V is TRBV6-5; D ambiguous. There are 13 residues in the CDR3. Trimming pared 0 bases from V and 5 bases from J, leaving 7 bases between. CDR1 and CDR2 (germline): MNHEY, SVGAGI. The CDR3: CASSYSEGTEAFF. CDR3 coding DNA: TGTGCCAGCAGTTACTCGGAAGGGACTGAAGCTTTCTTT.

In this sample, this clonotype turned up a few times. CDR3 in amino acids: CASVGEPGQPQHF. The CDR3 DNA reads as TGTGCCAGCGTGGGGGAGCCCGGTCAGCCCCAGCATTTT. V and J are TRBV6-1 and TRBJ1-5; D may be TRBD1 (5 bases). The CDR3 runs 13 residues. From germline, CDR1 is MNHNS and CDR2 SASEGT. V was pared by 8 bases and J by 6 bases, with 14 bases between.

The gene calls are TRBV19 and TRBJ1-5; 12 nucleotides agree with TRBD1. This CDR3 has 15 residues. Trimming at V came to 4 bases and at J to 5 bases, leaving 3 bases not matched to a gene. Germline V gene sequence: CDR1 LNHDA, CDR2 SQIVND (reference sequence). The CDR3 coding sequence is TGTGCCAGTAGTAGGGACAGGGGGCGGCATCAGCCCCAGCATTTT. It translates to CASSRDRGRHQPQHF.

Only a few counts were recorded for this clonotype. This clone may be a read error of a much larger clone one base away. The rearrangement joins TRBV20-1 to TRBJ2-4, with TRBD2 matching 7 bases. The V and J ends lost 1 base and 0 bases, in that order; junction bases with no gene match: 12. Germline V gives CDR1 DFQATT, CDR2 SNEGSKA (reference sequence). The CDR3 loop spans 18 amino acids. CDR3 DNA: TGCAGTGCTAGAGTCAACAGCGGGGAAAGCCTAGCCAAAAACATTCAGTACTTC. It codes for CSARVNSGESLAKNIQYF.

Details on this clonotype: A read error may be the cause here, since a much bigger clone is one base away. The chain combines TRBV25-1 with TRBJ2-5, with 7 bases identical to TRBD1. Germline V gene lookup returns CDR1 MGHDK and CDR2 SYGVNS. This CDR3 spans 13 amino acids. V shed 6 bases, J shed 7 bases, and the junction held 8 bases outside the gene matches. This CDR3 reads CASSNRGGATQYF. The CDR3 DNA reads TGTGCCAGCAGCAACAGGGGTGGAGCGACCCAGTACTTC.

The table lists this clonotype with many counts. The V call is TRBV7-2, the J call TRBJ2-7; 7 nucleotides agree with TRBD1. This CDR3 is built from 15 residues. Looked up from germline, CDR1 is SGHTA and CDR2 is FQGNSA. V lost 3 bases and J lost 2; bases outside the gene matches: 7. CDR3 in DNA: TGTGCCAGCAGCTTTTGGACAGGCCCTGCCTACGAGCAGTACTTC. Translated, it gives CASSFWTGPAYEQYF.

About this clonotype: One end of the junction does not line up with germline, which may come from a read error. This chain joins TRBV30 and TRBJ2-3; 9 nucleotides agree with TRBD2. The CDR3 runs to 16 residues. Germline loops: CDR1 GTSNPN, CDR2 SVGIG (reference sequence). DNA of the CDR3: TGTGCCTGGGGTGTGGGTAGCGGGAGCGAGGCAGATACGCAGTATTTT. It yields the protein CAWGVGSGSEADTQYF.

This clonotype was observed at least ten times. V is TRBV7-6 and J is TRBJ1-4, with D uncertain. Trimming pared 3 bases from V and 7 bases from J, leaving 12 bases between. Germline V lookup: CDR1 SGHVS, CDR2 FNYEAQ. This CDR3 is built from 14 residues. The CDR3 region is CASSFRGVGEKLFF. As DNA, the CDR3 is TGTGCCAGCAGCTTCAGAGGCGTCGGTGAAAAACTGTTTTTT.

Details on this clonotype: A much larger clone is a single base away; this may be a read error. The chain combines TRBV6-2 or TRBV6-3 with TRBJ1-4; D gene unclear. Trimming removed 6 bases at V and 0 bases at J, with 8 bases between. The V gene's germline CDR1 is MNHEY and CDR2 SVGEGT. The CDR3 spans 14 residues. The CDR3 reads CASSAATTNEKLFF. In nucleotides, the CDR3 is TGTGCCAGCAGCGCGGCAACAACTAATGAAAAACTGTTTTTT.

Concerning this clonotype: A read error may explain this, as a much larger clone is one base away. The CDR3 nucleotides are TGCGCCAGCAGCCAAGATCGAATTGAGGGGATCGGCGTCAAAAGCATTCAGTACTTC. The encoded protein is CASSQDRIEGIGVKSIQYF. The V call is TRBV4-3, the J call TRBJ2-4; either TRBD1 or TRBD2 may supply D (5 bases each). This CDR3 is built from 19 residues. CDR1 is LGHNA and CDR2 is YSLEER in the germline V gene.

This clonotype appeared a few times. A much larger clone differs by one base, so this may be a read error. The rearrangement joins TRBV7-9 to TRBJ2-2, with 13 bases lining up with TRBD2. CDR1 and CDR2 (germline): SEHNR, FQNEAQ (reference sequence). V lost 3 bases, J lost 8 bases, and 9 bases stayed unmatched. CDR3 size: 17 residues. In DNA form, the CDR3 reads TGTGCCAGCAGCTTGTCGACTAGCGGGGGGAGGATAGGGGAGCTGTTTTTT. Its protein product is CASSLSTSGGRIGELFF.